A selection of T cell receptor beta chains follows, all from one sample in a study of graft-versus-host responses after intestinal transplantation. Sequenced by immunoSEQ multiplex PCR; TCRdb stores in-frame clones only, minus some. The table has 43,000 or so clones, about 95% seen once. Sequenced here: PBMCs, sampled around 48 weeks after intestinal transplant. The receptor source for this set is a human patient who received an intestinal transplant, so some T cells may come from the graft donor. Each CDR3 is given with its conserved first and last residue. D genes are given only for firm matches. Size values are once, few and many counts, or a class for expanded clones, and some rows have none.

d_call,clone_size,j_call,v_call,cdr3_nt,cdr3_aa
-,-,TRBJ1-4,TRBV7-3,TGTGCCAGCAGCCGAAATCGATCCGACAGGCCGGAAAAACTGTTTTTT,CASSRNRSDRPEKLFF
-,-,TRBJ2-1,TRBV6-5,TGTGCCAGCAGTTACTCCGGACTGGCTACGGATGAGCAGTTCTTC,CASSYSGLATDEQFF
TRBD2,-,TRBJ2-3,TRBV29-1,TGCAGCGTTGGGTTGGAGCGGGGGGTGCTGGATACGCAGTATTTT,CSVGLERGVLDTQYF
-,-,TRBJ2-7,TRBV5-4,TGTGCCAGCAGCACGGCTTACGAGCAGTACTTC,CASSTAYEQYF
-,-,TRBJ1-3,TRBV2,TGTGCCAGCAGTGAACTGGCGGAATTAGGAAACACCATATATTTT,CASSELAELGNTIYF
TRBD1,once,TRBJ1-3,TRBV9,TGTGCCAGCAGCTTACAGACAGGGACGACTGGAAACACCATATATTTT,CASSLQTGTTGNTIYF
TRBD1,-,TRBJ1-1,TRBV13,TGTGCCAGCAGCTTCGACAGGGGTGGTGTGAACACTGAAGCTTTCTTT,CASSFDRGGVNTEAFF
-,-,TRBJ1-2,TRBV28,TGTGCCAGCAGTTCCTACAGTTGGGGCTACACCTTC,CASSSYSWGYTF
-,-,TRBJ2-7,TRBV7-9,TGTGCCAGCAGCCCACCCCTAGGGACCTACGAGCAGTACTTC,CASSPPLGTYEQYF
-,-,TRBJ1-2,TRBV12-5,TGTGCTAGTGACCTGGACAGCCTCTATGGCTACACCTTC,CASDLDSLYGYTF
-,-,TRBJ1-1,TRBV2,TGTGCCAGCAGGGCGGGAATGAACACTGAAGCTTTCTTT,CASRAGMNTEAFF
-,-,TRBJ2-3,TRBV29-1,TGCAGCGTGGCAGACAGGGAGGCGCAGTATTTT,CSVADREAQYF
-,-,TRBJ2-2,TRBV4-1,TGCGCCAGCTTAGGGACTCAGGGCAACACCGGGGAGCTGTTTTTT,CASLGTQGNTGELFF
-,-,TRBJ1-6,TRBV7-9,TGTGCCAGCAGCTTACCCCGCGGGGAGAAGGCTTCACCCCTCCACTTT,CASSLPRGEKASPLHF
-,-,TRBJ2-5,TRBV5-6,TGTGCCAGCAGCTTGGCTCAGGGACTAGAGACCCAGTACTTC,CASSLAQGLETQYF
TRBD2,-,TRBJ2-7,TRBV29-1,TGCAGCGTAAGGACTAGCGGCAACTCCTACGAGCAGTACTTC,CSVRTSGNSYEQYF
-,-,TRBJ2-1,TRBV7-9,TGTGCCAGCAGCACCGACGGAGCGAATGAGCAGTTCTTC,CASSTDGANEQFF
TRBD1,-,TRBJ2-5,TRBV30,TGTGCCTGGAGTGTAGGACAGGCAGAGACCCAGTACTTC,CAWSVGQAETQYF
TRBD1,-,TRBJ1-6,TRBV6-6,TGTGCCAGCAGCCGCCAAGGGACAGGGGCTTCACCCCTCCACTTT,CASSRQGTGASPLHF
TRBD1,-,TRBJ1-5,TRBV4-2,TGTGCCAGCAGCCAAGATTTTCAGGGGGCGGGTCAGCCCCAGCATTTT,CASSQDFQGAGQPQHF
-,-,TRBJ1-1,TRBV7-3,TGTGCCAGCAGCTTATTACTATGGCGGCAGGGGTTGTTGAGTACGGCTTTCTTT,CASSLLLWRQGLLSTAFF
TRBD1,-,TRBJ1-1,TRBV19,TGTGCCAGTACTTGGGACAGAGACACTGAAGCTTTCTTT,CASTWDRDTEAFF
-,-,TRBJ1-1,TRBV7-3,TGTGCCAGCAGCCAAGGGCGGGGGAGCACTGAAGCTTTCTTT,CASSQGRGSTEAFF
-,-,TRBJ2-3,TRBV9,TGTGCCAGCAGCCCTAGGACTAGCACAGATACGCAGTATTTT,CASSPRTSTDTQYF
TRBD1,-,TRBJ2-5,TRBV29-1,TGCAGCGTCGGAAGGGACAGGGTAGGGCAAGAGACCCAGTACTTC,CSVGRDRVGQETQYF
-,-,TRBJ1-5,TRBV6-5,TGTGCCAGCAGTTACTCGGGCAGCAATCAGCCCCAGCATTTT,CASSYSGSNQPQHF
-,-,TRBJ1-4,TRBV11-1,TGTGCCAGCAGCCATAGGACAGACACTAATGAAAAACTGTTTTTT,CASSHRTDTNEKLFF
TRBD2,-,TRBJ2-6,TRBV7-6,TGTGCCAGCAGCATAGAGGCTGGGGCGGGAGGAATTTCTGGGGCCAACGTCCTGACTTTC,CASSIEAGAGGISGANVLTF
-,once,TRBJ2-5,TRBV5-1,TGCGCCAGCAGCTTCAGGGGCCAAGAGACCCAGTACTTC,CASSFRGQETQYF
-,-,TRBJ2-5,TRBV7-6,TGTGCCAGCAGGGCTCGGGACGGCACACAAGAGACCCAGTACTTC,CASRARDGTQETQYF
-,-,TRBJ1-1,TRBV11-3,TGTGCCAGCAGCAGAGCGGCCTTCTTGTGGAACACTGAAGCTTTCTTT,CASSRAAFLWNTEAFF
TRBD2,-,TRBJ2-7,TRBV6-1,TGTGCCAGCAGTGAAAGGCTAGCGGGGGGACGTCGGGCCGAGCAGTACTTC,CASSERLAGGRRAEQYF